The 2 T cell receptor beta chains below come from one sample, sequenced in a study of blood T cell repertoires in COVID-19. The protocol was immunoSEQ multiplex PCR, while the TCRdb copy is restricted to in-frame clones and leaves out a portion. The sample consists of fewer than 250,000 clones, about nine tenths of them appearing once. The specimen was PBMCs or T cells enriched from blood (not recorded which). These TCRs come from a woman aged 25 to 39 with acute COVID-19.

This clone came up once. This sequence joins TRBV19 and TRBJ1-2, with D hard to call. Trimming removed 0 bases at V and 7 bases at J, with 15 bases between. The germline CDR1 and CDR2 sequences are LNHDA and SQIVND (reference sequence). CDR3 length equals 15 residues. CDR3 loop: CASSIDPEGAGGYTF. In nucleotides, the CDR3 is TGTGCCAGTAGTATAGATCCAGAGGGAGCGGGTGGCTACACCTTC.

The gene calls are TRBV6-5 and TRBJ1-1; D is undetermined. This CDR3 has 15 amino acids. V lost 0 bases to trimming and J lost 6 bases, with 14 bases between them. Germline-derived CDR1 and CDR2 are MNHEY and SVGAGI. The CDR3 sequence is CASSYSAPGPSEAFF. The CDR3 region has the DNA TGTGCCAGCAGTTACTCTGCCCCAGGCCCTTCTGAAGCTTTCTTT.